Detailed here is one T cell receptor beta chain. Antigen unknown. The genomic DNA of each subset was split evenly across several immunoSEQ plates. TCRdb's table, derived via immunoSEQ multiplex PCR, lists solely in-frame clones and lacks some. The data hold a few hundred thousand clones, with around three quarters observed a single time. The source of the sample is a study of shared clonotypes between healthy human individuals. Findings and caveats of the study: Among donors, sharing of clonotypes was expected to be affected by sequencing depth.

Material: PBMCs. The TCR comes from a woman in her forties in good health. Some clones in this sample may be carry-over from other donors' samples.

CDR3 protein: CASSVGSGGGNTIYF. The CDR3 bases are TGTGCCAGCAGCGTAGGATCGGGGGGCGGAAACACCATATATTTT. The genes are TRBV9 and TRBJ1-3; maybe TRBD1 (6 bases). The CDR3 contains 15 residues. V was shortened by 0 bases and J by 4 bases, with 11 bases between the two germline ends. Germline lookup yields CDR1 SGDLS and CDR2 YYNGEE.